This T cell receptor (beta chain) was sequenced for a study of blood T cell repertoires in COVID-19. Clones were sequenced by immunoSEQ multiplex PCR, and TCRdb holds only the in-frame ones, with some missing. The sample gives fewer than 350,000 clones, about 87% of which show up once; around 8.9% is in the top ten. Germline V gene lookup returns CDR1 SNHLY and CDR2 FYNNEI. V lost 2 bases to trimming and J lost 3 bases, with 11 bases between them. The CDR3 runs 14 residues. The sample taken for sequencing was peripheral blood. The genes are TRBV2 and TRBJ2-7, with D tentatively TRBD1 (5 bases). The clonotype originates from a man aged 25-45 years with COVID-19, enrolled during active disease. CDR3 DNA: TGTGCCAGCAGTGAAAAGTCAGGGTACTACGAGCAGTACTTC. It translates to CASSEKSGYYEQYF.